This passage covers 26 T cell receptor beta chains from one sample sequenced in a study of molecular identifiers for immune sequencing clone quantification. TCRdb recomputed calls from the PCR reads with MiXCR, one row per CDR3 protein. Of more than 300,000 distinct CDR3 sequences listed, around 21% are singletons. The sequencing input was naive CD8+ T cells from blood, with Jurkat cell RNA spiked in. Noted subset: FACS-sorted CD8+CD4-CCR7+CD45RA+ naive T cells. The receptors were sampled from a human donor in good health. Some libraries in this study had Jurkat cell RNA spiked in.

This clonotype was counted once. One end of the junction varies from germline; a read error may be responsible. J is TRBJ2-7 and V is TRBV7-9; D gene ambiguous. This CDR3 is 12 amino acids long. CDR1 is SEHNR, CDR2 FQNEAQ, per germline (reference sequence). The CDR3 DNA is TGTGCCAGCAGCTTGGTCGGCTACGGGCAGTACTTC. Protein: CASSLVGYGQYF.

This clonotype was counted between two and nine times. This chain links TRBV13 with TRBJ2-7, with 9 bases that match TRBD1. V gave up 5 bases and J gave up 1 base; unmatched junction bases: 6. Germline-derived CDR1 and CDR2 are PRHDT and FYEKMQ (reference sequence). The CDR3 has 15 residues. CDR3 sequence reads: CASSPRDRVSYEQYF. In DNA form, the CDR3 reads TGTGCCAGCAGCCCACGGGACAGGGTGTCCTACGAGCAGTACTTC.

The CDR3 here is CASSQVGRPYGYTF. The CDR3 bases are TGTGCCAGCAGCCAAGTAGGCCGGCCCTATGGCTACACCTTC. This chain uses TRBV3-1 with TRBJ1-2; D gene unclear. Trimming shortened V by 1 base and J by 4 bases, and 10 bases separated the two germline ends. CDR3 size: 14 residues. Germline CDR1 is LGHDT and CDR2 is YNNKEL (reference sequence).

In its sample, this clonotype was seen many times. The chain joins TRBV13 to TRBJ1-1; D may be TRBD1 (5 bases). The V gene's germline CDR1 is PRHDT and CDR2 FYEKMQ (reference sequence). CDR3 length: 14 residues. Trimming cost V 6 bases and J 1 base, with 12 bases left between them. This CDR3 reads CASRGKGRNTEAFF. As DNA, the CDR3 is TGTGCCAGCAGAGGTAAGGGGAGGAACACTGAAGCTTTCTTT.

This clonotype has more than one count but fewer than ten. V is TRBV15 and J is TRBJ2-3, with D hard to call. Germline V CDR1 and CDR2: LNHNV, YYDKDF (reference sequence). The V gene lost 4 bases and the J gene lost 2 bases, with 16 bases spanning the gap. The CDR3 consists of 16 residues. The CDR3 protein is CATSTHAYSNTDTQYF. The DNA of the CDR3 is TGTGCCACCAGCACCCACGCGTACTCAAACACAGATACGCAGTATTTT.

This clonotype was observed at least ten times. The J gene is TRBJ1-4, the V gene TRBV12-3 or TRBV12-4; 9 bases are a match to TRBD1. The CDR3 has 15 amino acids. With V trimmed by 5 bases and J by 6 bases, 7 bases remained unmatched. In nucleotides, the CDR3 is TGTGCCAGCAGTGAAACAGGGGGCTGGTATGAAAAACTGTTTTTT. Translation gives CASSETGGWYEKLFF.

This clonotype was detected a few times. The CDR3 here is CASSSVEAVPETQYF. The CDR3, as DNA: TGTGCCAGCAGTTCGGTTGAAGCGGTCCCGGAGACCCAGTACTTC. The V gene is TRBV6-2 or TRBV6-3, the J gene TRBJ2-5; possible D gene TRBD2, 5 bases. CDR3 length equals 15 residues. The germline V gene encodes CDR1 MNHEY and CDR2 SVGEGT. Trimming pared 4 bases from V and 5 bases from J, leaving 17 bases between.

Concerning this clonotype: This may arise from a read error, as a much more abundant clone is one base away. The rearrangement uses TRBV6-5 and TRBJ2-7; D ambiguous. Germline assignment: CDR1 MNHEY and CDR2 SVGAGI. This CDR3 has 14 residues. The CDR3 reads CASSTRTGVYGQYF. CDR3 nucleotide sequence: TGTGCCAGCAGTACCCGGACGGGCGTCTACGGGCAGTACTTC.

This clonotype was recorded at least ten times. The genes are TRBV2 and TRBJ2-5; TRBD1 is a possible D gene (6 bases). V was trimmed by 3 bases and J by 2 bases, leaving 10 bases between them. This CDR3 region has 14 residues. The V gene's germline CDR1 is SNHLY and CDR2 FYNNEI. CDR3 loop: CASSEPGQQETQYF. In DNA, the CDR3 is TGTGCCAGCAGTGAGCCGGGACAACAAGAGACCCAGTACTTC.

To note about this clonotype: It may be a read error: a sequence one base away is much more abundant. J is TRBJ2-3 and V is TRBV5-1, with D perhaps being TRBD1 or TRBD2 (6 bases each). CDR1 and CDR2 (germline): SGHRS, YFSETQ. The CDR3 is 15 residues long. CDR3 in amino acids: CASSSLLGGTNTQYF. CDR3 bases: TGCGCCAGCAGCTCTCTATTGGGGGGCACAAATACGCAGTATTTT.

The CDR3 sequence is CASSQGWGEKLFF. The CDR3 DNA reads as TGTGCCAGCAGCCAAGGGTGGGGTGAAAAACTGTTTTTT. This chain connects TRBV3-1 to TRBJ1-4, with D unclear. The V gene's germline CDR1 is LGHDT and CDR2 YNNKEL (reference sequence). Trimming removed 1 base from V and 7 bases from J, with 7 bases in between. The CDR3 loop spans 13 amino acids.

As regards this clonotype: The CDR3 carries no conserved terminal phenylalanine or tryptophan, so it likely arises from a read error. The chain is built from TRBV5-3 and TRBJ1-1; no clear D gene. TRBV5-3 is known as an ORF, though its function is uncertain. The CDR3 runs 15 residues. The CDR3 is CASSLDSNMNIEAFS. CDR3 nucleotides: TGTGCCAGCAGCTTGGATTCAAATATGAACATTGAAGCTTTCTCT.

Worth noting for this clonotype: Since a much larger clone is just one base distant, this may be a read error. This CDR3 fails to terminate in the conserved phenylalanine or tryptophan, so it likely reflects a read error. The chain has TRBV5-5 and TRBJ2-3, with TRBD2 matching 9 bases. Germline V lookup: CDR1 SGHKS, CDR2 YYEKEE (reference sequence). The trim removed 1 base at V and 5 bases at J, leaving 14 bases unmatched. The CDR3 totals 18 residues. For the CDR3, the DNA is TGTGCCAGCAGCTTGAGTCTAGCGGGGAGTTCCGTTGTAGATACGCAGTATTCT. Its translation: CASSLSLAGSSVVDTQYS.

About this clonotype itself: One base away lies a much larger clone, so this may be a sequencing read error. The DNA of the CDR3 is TGTGCCAGCGGTCACGGACGGACCTACGAGCAGTACTTC. Protein: CASGHGRTYEQYF. The V gene is TRBV6-5, the J gene TRBJ2-7; D not resolved. This CDR3 has 13 amino acids. The germline V and J ends were trimmed by 8 bases and 2 bases, with 13 bases remaining between them. CDR1 is MNHEY, CDR2 SVGAGI, per germline.

This chain joins TRBV19 and TRBJ2-2; 7 positions match TRBD1. With V trimmed by 10 bases and J by 1 base, 6 bases remained unmatched. The CDR3 runs to 14 residues. Germline V gives CDR1 LNHDA, CDR2 SQIVND (reference sequence). As DNA, the CDR3 is TGTGCCACGAAGCAGGGGGTGAACACCGGGGAGCTGTTTTTT. It translates to CATKQGVNTGELFF. The whole variable domain, filled in from reference TRBV19 and TRBJ2-2, reads DGGITQSPKYLFRKEGQNVTLSCEQNLNHDAMYWYRQDPGQGLRLIYYSQIVNDFQKGDIAEGYSVSREKKESFPLTVTSAQKNPTAFYLCATKQGVNTGELFFGEGSRLTVL.

This rearrangement joins TRBV19 to TRBJ2-1; 8 bases align to TRBD2. The CDR3 totals 16 residues. Losses at the gene ends were 3 bases for V and 4 bases for J; bases not matched to a gene: 8. Per the germline V gene, CDR1 is LNHDA and CDR2 is SQIVND (reference sequence). DNA of the CDR3: TGTGCCAGTAGTATCGGGGGGGGGGGAGAGTACAATGAGCAGTTCTTC. Translation: CASSIGGGGEYNEQFF.

This clonotype was recorded many times. This chain uses TRBV9 with TRBJ1-6, with D uncertain. The V end was cut by 0 bases, the J end by 0 bases, with 4 bases between. CDR1 SGDLS and CDR2 YYNGEE come from the germline V gene. This CDR3 spans 15 amino acids. The CDR3 is CASSVGSSYNSPLHF. The CDR3 DNA follows: TGTGCCAGCAGCGTAGGGAGCTCCTATAATTCACCCCTCCACTTT.

With regard to this clonotype: Just one base apart from a much larger clone, this may be a read error. The chain carries TRBV25-1 and TRBJ1-2; D gene unclear. Germline V gene sequence: CDR1 MGHDK, CDR2 SYGVNS. The CDR3 extends over 13 amino acids. CDR3 nucleotide sequence: TGTGCCTGCAGTGAATATAACTCCTATGGCTACACCTTC. Translated: CACSEYNSYGYTF.

The J gene is TRBJ2-7, the V gene TRBV29-1; weak D call: TRBD2 (6 bases). Trimming pared 4 bases from V and 3 bases from J, leaving 13 bases between. CDR1 is SQVTM and CDR2 is ANQGSEA in the germline V gene. The CDR3 is made up of 13 amino acids. Here the CDR3 reads CSVATSFSYEQYF. Written as DNA, the CDR3 is TGCAGCGTTGCCACTAGCTTTAGCTACGAGCAGTACTTC.

This clonotype has ten or more counts. V gene TRBV12-3 or TRBV12-4 combines with J gene TRBJ1-2; D is unclear. Trimming pared 1 base from V and 8 bases from J, leaving 11 bases between. The CDR3 is 13 amino acids. This chain's CDR3 is CASSLVFAEGYTF. The DNA of the CDR3 is TGTGCCAGCAGTTTAGTTTTTGCTGAAGGCTACACCTTC.

This clonotype was found many times. This chain uses TRBV20-1 with TRBJ2-7, with D maybe TRBD2 (6 bases). Germline V CDR1 and CDR2: DFQATT, SNEGSKA (reference sequence). The V gene lost 6 bases and the J gene lost 6 bases, with 15 bases spanning the gap. This CDR3 contains 12 residues. The chain's CDR3 is CSAGTEGPEQYF. The CDR3 DNA sequence: TGCAGTGCCGGGACTGAAGGGCCCGAGCAGTACTTC.

The V and J genes are TRBV27 and TRBJ1-5, with 10 bases lining up with TRBD1. The germline V gene has CDR1 MNHEY and CDR2 SMNVEV (reference sequence). Losses at the gene ends were 8 bases for V and 7 bases for J; bases not matched to a gene: 5. This CDR3 is 13 amino acids long. The CDR3 spells CASGDRGAQPQHF. The CDR3 DNA reads as TGTGCCAGCGGGGACAGGGGCGCGCAGCCCCAGCATTTT.

The gene calls are TRBV7-9 and TRBJ2-1, with a weak D call TRBD2 (5 bases). The CDR3 sequence is 17 residues long. Trimming shortened V by 4 bases and J by 9 bases, and 25 bases separated the two germline ends. Germline values: CDR1 SEHNR, CDR2 FQNEAQ (reference sequence). In DNA, the CDR3 is TGTGCCAGCAGCTCGCCCGGGAAATTAGCGTCAAACACTGAGCAGTTCTTC. This translates into CASSSPGKLASNTEQFF.

This clonotype showed up many times. J is TRBJ2-7 and V is TRBV27, with TRBD2 matching 8 bases. After removal of 1 base from V and 6 bases from J, the junction contained 5 bases not matched to a gene. This CDR3 has 14 residues. Germline loops: CDR1 MNHEY, CDR2 SMNVEV (reference sequence). CDR3 nucleotides: TGTGCCAGCAGTTTATTAGCGGGACCGGCCGAGCAGTACTTC. This gives the protein CASSLLAGPAEQYF.

This clonotype has ten or more counts. The CDR3, as DNA: TGTGCCAGCAGCTTAGCAGGGAGGGTCGGGGAGCTGTTTTTT. Protein product: CASSLAGRVGELFF. The gene calls are TRBV7-8 and TRBJ2-2, with 7 bases lining up with TRBD2. With V trimmed by 0 bases and J by 7 bases, 2 bases remained unmatched. The CDR3 has 14 amino acids. CDR1 is SGHVS, CDR2 FQNEAQ, per germline. The full variable domain, with the rest looked up from reference TRBV7-8 and TRBJ2-2, is GAGVSQSPRYKVAKRGQDVALRCDPISGHVSLFWYQQALGQGPEFLTYFQNEAQLDKSGLPSDRFFAERPEGSVSTLKIQRTQQEDSAVYLCASSLAGRVGELFFGEGSRLTVL.

This sequence joins TRBV10-3 and TRBJ2-3; no definite D call. The length of the CDR3 is 15 residues. Trimming removed 3 bases at V and 0 bases at J, with 10 bases between. Per germline, CDR1 ENHRY and CDR2 SYGVKD. Here the CDR3 reads CAISEGYGSTDTQYF. The CDR3 coding sequence is TGTGCCATCAGTGAAGGTTATGGAAGCACAGATACGCAGTATTTT.